Described below is a single T cell receptor beta chain sequence and its context. This clonotype was seen a handful of times. It lacks a known antigen. No base quality information exists; no much larger clone differs at one position. These data originate in a study of T-cell reconstitution after alpha-beta-depleted transplantation in children listed by TCRdb under 2016. In the study overall: The study quantitatively tracked T-cell immune reconstitution after TCRalphabeta/CD19-depleted allogeneic hematopoietic cell transplantation in children using TCR repertoire profiling. Overall results and qualifications from the work: The high TCRbeta diversity at day 60 in some patients was ascribed to recipient T cells and intrathymic progenitors that had survived conditioning. Over the following months the frequencies of hyperexpanded clones went down, and after one year T-cell counts and TCRbeta diversity were mostly credited to newly produced T cells. Apparently early alphabetaT-cell count recovery about two months after transplant reportedly relied on only several hundred rapidly expanded clones derived from non-depleted graft cells.

The treatment or condition label for this specimen denotes: allogeneic hematopoietic cell transplantation with graft depleted of TCRalphabeta T cells and CD19 B cells. The transplant recipients were children given TCRalphabeta/CD19-depleted allogeneic hematopoietic cell grafts. Receptor amplification or capture employed PCR. The sequencer listed for this sample is Illumina HiSeq 2500. TCR library preparation used molecular barcoding, with unique molecular identifiers applied to normalize quantification of the TCRbeta repertoire. TCRdb trimmed the raw reads at Q25, called clones with MiXCR and kept productive beta chains. Every CDR3 protein is listed once, alongside the most common genes and DNA of its rows. This sample is represented by 200,000 to 250,000 distinct CDR3 sequences; 8.4% of them were singletons. The leading ten clones occupy under 40% of the sample. The germline V gene specifies SGHTA as CDR1 and FQGTGA as CDR2. Measured from the cysteine to the phenylalanine, the CDR3 is 15 residues long. Just the 45-base CDR3 DNA is kept, in frame starting at base 1. Trimming takes 4 bases off V and 5 bases off J; junction bases not matched to a gene: 5.

The rearrangement combines TRBV7-3 with TRBJ2-1, with 10 bases aligning to TRBD2. The input for sequencing was PBMCs, mostly from graft donor cells, taken 360 days after TCRalphabeta/CD19-depleted stem cell transplant. The receptor's source is a male patient aged 2-10 years who had a stem cell transplant for acute myeloid leukemia, so the T cells may come from the graft donor. The CDR3 protein is CASSSTSGIHNEQFF. The DNA reads as follows: TGTGCCAGCAGCTCTACTAGCGGGATCCACAATGAGCAGTTCTTC.